The 16 T cell receptor beta chains presented below share a single source sample, sequenced in a study of CD8 T cells in Susac syndrome. The authors reverse transcribed roughly 0.5 to 1 ug RNA with random hexamers. TCRdb passed the immunoSEQ multiplex PCR reads through MiXCR, listing each CDR3 protein once. In the table there are 150,000 to 180,000 distinct CDR3 sequences, just under 97% of which are singletons. Sequencing was carried out using CD8+ T cells from PBMCs. The receptors were gathered from a human donor with multiple sclerosis.

The gene calls are TRBV2 and TRBJ1-5; D is undetermined. This CDR3 region has 14 residues. The V end lost 2 bases, the J end lost 9 bases, and 14 bases lay between the germline ends. CDR1 is SNHLY, CDR2 FYNNEI, per germline. The CDR3 sequence is CASSEIAGSTPQHF. The CDR3 nucleotides read TGTGCCAGCAGTGAAATTGCCGGTAGTACGCCCCAGCATTTT.

The V call is TRBV28, the J call TRBJ2-5, with TRBD1 matching over 9 bases. The V gene's germline CDR1 is MDHEN and CDR2 SYDVKM. This CDR3 spans 14 amino acids. After removal of 9 bases from V and 5 bases from J, the junction contained 10 bases not matched to a gene. In nucleotides, the CDR3 is TGTGCCAGTTCCTCTGGGACAGGGCAGGAGACCCAGTACTTC. Its protein is CASSSGTGQETQYF.

J is TRBJ1-2 and V is TRBV29-1; a possible D gene is TRBD1 (5 bases). Per the germline V gene, CDR1 is SQVTM and CDR2 is ANQGSEA. There are 11 residues in the CDR3. Trimming cost V 6 bases and J 4 bases, with 9 bases left between them. The CDR3 region is CSVAGLYGYTF. In DNA, the CDR3 is TGCAGCGTAGCAGGGCTCTATGGCTACACCTTC.

CDR3 residues: CAWSVLGIPYEQYV. The CDR3 DNA reads TGTGCCTGGAGTGTACTGGGCATACCCTACGAGCAGTACGTC. The rearrangement joins TRBV30 to TRBJ2-7, with unresolved D. Trimming took 0 bases from V and 2 from J, leaving 11 bases between them. Germline CDR1 reads GTSNPN; CDR2 reads SVGIG (reference sequence). The CDR3 runs to 14 residues.

The V and J genes are TRBV2 and TRBJ2-7, with unresolved D. This CDR3 spans 14 amino acids. The ends were cut back, 2 bases at V and 6 bases at J, with 14 bases in the middle. Germline assignment: CDR1 SNHLY and CDR2 FYNNEI. The chain's CDR3 is CASSESEPVVEQYV. Written as DNA, the CDR3 is TGTGCCAGCAGTGAATCAGAGCCGGTGGTCGAGCAGTACGTC.

This clonotype was observed once. This sequence joins TRBV7-3 and TRBJ2-3; 11 nucleotides align to TRBD1. V trimming: 5 bases; J trimming: 5 bases; junction bases outside the gene matches: 9. Looked up from germline, CDR1 is SGHTA and CDR2 is FQGTGA. The CDR3 is 16 amino acids. CDR3 sequence: CASSLRTGGSVDTQYF. Written as DNA, the CDR3 is TGTGCCAGCAGCCTTCGGACAGGGGGCTCGGTAGATACGCAGTATTTT.

The V call is TRBV5-1, the J call TRBJ1-2, with D hard to call. The CDR3 extends over 13 amino acids. V lost 5 bases and J 6 bases, leaving 14 bases between the germline ends. Germline lookup yields CDR1 SGHRS and CDR2 YFSETQ. Here the CDR3 reads CASRQGPGDGYTF. CDR3 sequence (DNA): TGCGCCAGCAGACAAGGTCCAGGAGATGGCTACACCTTC.

The chain links TRBV20-1 to TRBJ1-1; unclear D gene. There are 12 residues in the CDR3. The V end lost 5 bases, the J end lost 4 bases, and 11 bases lay between the germline ends. In germline, CDR1 is DFQATT, CDR2 SNEGSKA (reference sequence). In DNA form, the CDR3 reads TGCAGTGCTGCCCCGATGTCCACTGAAGCTTTCTTT. This gives the protein CSAAPMSTEAFF.

This chain joins TRBV5-6 and TRBJ2-3, with TRBD1 matching 8 bases. The CDR3 is made up of 15 amino acids. After removal of 2 bases from V and 5 bases from J, the junction contained 7 bases not matched to a gene. CDR1 is SGHDT, CDR2 YYEEEE, per germline. Written as DNA, the CDR3 is TGTGCCAGCAGCTTCGAACAGGGGGTGGAAGATACGCAGTATTTT. It is translated as CASSFEQGVEDTQYF. The entire variable domain, with the rest obtained from reference TRBV5-6 and TRBJ2-3, is as follows: DAGVTQSPTHLIKTRGQQVTLRCSPKSGHDTVSWYQQALGQGPQFIFQYYEEEERQRGNFPDRFSGHQFPNYSSELNVNALLLGDSALYLCASSFEQGVEDTQYFGPGTRLTVL.

The rearrangement uses TRBV2 and TRBJ2-7, with D maybe TRBD2 (6 bases). CDR3 size: 13 residues. V was cut by 5 bases and J by 6 bases, with 14 bases left in between. CDR1 is SNHLY, CDR2 FYNNEI, per germline. The chain's CDR3 is CASSRQGGREQYF. Written as DNA, the CDR3 is TGTGCCAGCAGTCGGCAGGGAGGTCGCGAGCAGTACTTC.

The V and J genes are TRBV18 and TRBJ2-1, with 7 positions matching TRBD2. The CDR3 is made up of 13 amino acids. The germline gives CDR1 KGHSH, CDR2 LQKENI. The J segment lost 5 bases and the V segment lost 6 bases, leaving 4 bases of the junction unmatched. In DNA, the CDR3 is TGTGCCAGCTCCGGACTAGGTAACAATGAGCAGTTCTTC. Its translation: CASSGLGNNEQFF.

The chain links TRBV13 to TRBJ2-1, with D maybe TRBD2 (5 bases). Germline CDR1 is PRHDT and CDR2 is FYEKMQ (reference sequence). The V and J ends lost 0 bases and 7 bases respectively, with 7 bases between them. CDR3 size: 13 residues. The DNA of the CDR3 is TGTGCCAGCAGCTTAGGTTCGGGAAATGAGCAGTTCTTC. It encodes CASSLGSGNEQFF.

This chain uses TRBV20-1 with TRBJ1-2; D gene uncertain. CDR3 size: 16 residues. The germline V gene encodes CDR1 DFQATT and CDR2 SNEGSKA (reference sequence). V was trimmed by 0 bases and J by 5 bases, leaving 19 bases between them. The CDR3 is CSARDSFGRSLYGYTF. CDR3 nucleotides: TGCAGTGCTAGAGATTCGTTCGGAAGGTCCTTATATGGCTACACCTTC.

J is TRBJ1-5 and V is TRBV6-2 or TRBV6-3; 11 bases agree with TRBD1. CDR1 is MNHEY, CDR2 SVGEGT, per germline. J lost 6 bases, V lost 2 bases, and 6 bases had no gene match. The CDR3 spans 16 residues. CDR3 protein: CASSYTGTGGSQPQHF. CDR3 in DNA: TGTGCCAGCAGTTACACCGGGACAGGGGGAAGTCAGCCCCAGCATTTT.

The chain uses TRBV5-6 and TRBJ2-5; tentative D call: TRBD1 (5 bases). The germline V gene encodes CDR1 SGHDT and CDR2 YYEEEE. Trimming shortened V by 4 bases and J by 3 bases, and 13 bases separated the two germline ends. The CDR3 covers 14 residues. CDR3 loop: CASSVKTGEETQYF. The CDR3 DNA sequence: TGTGCCAGCAGCGTAAAAACAGGAGAAGAGACCCAGTACTTC. Looking up the rest from reference TRBV5-6 and TRBJ2-5 gives the full variable domain: DAGVTQSPTHLIKTRGQQVTLRCSPKSGHDTVSWYQQALGQGPQFIFQYYEEEERQRGNFPDRFSGHQFPNYSSELNVNALLLGDSALYLCASSVKTGEETQYFGPGTRLLVL.

The rearrangement uses TRBV6-6 and TRBJ2-3, with D perhaps TRBD1 (7 bases). This CDR3 spans 15 amino acids. Trimming removed 8 bases from V and 3 bases from J, with 18 bases in between. CDR1 is MNHNY, CDR2 SVGAGI, per germline (reference sequence). The CDR3 loop is CASLGGTALTDTQYF. The CDR3 DNA reads as TGTGCCAGCCTTGGAGGGACAGCCCTTACAGATACGCAGTATTTT.